The clone carrying this TCR beta chain appeared a few times. The target antigen is unknown. V shed 2 bases and J shed 11 bases, with 10 bases lying between them. This CDR3 is built from 13 residues. Germline CDR1 and CDR2: SGHTA and FQGTGA. Using constant-segment primers, 5'RACE produced TCR alpha and TCR beta cDNA libraries carrying sample barcodes and UMIs. TCRdb fed the 5' RACE reads into MiXCR, producing one record per CDR3 protein. In the table there are some 440,000 distinct CDR3 sequences, 20% to 25% of which are singletons. These data come from a study of T-cell memory formation after mild COVID-19. The study's findings and limits: Contracting clones localized mainly to CM and EM when CD4+ and mainly to EMRA when CD8+.

The origin of this receptor is an adult woman who had mild COVID-19 (a few samples of this study predate the infection). Cell type and time point are not known. The sequencing input was PBMCs or a T cell subset sorted from them (not recorded which). The chain joins TRBV7-3 to TRBJ2-6; tentatively, D is TRBD2 (6 bases). The DNA for the CDR3 is TGTGCCAGCAGCTTAGGGTCGGGGGACGTCCTGACTTTC. The encoded protein is CASSLGSGDVLTF.